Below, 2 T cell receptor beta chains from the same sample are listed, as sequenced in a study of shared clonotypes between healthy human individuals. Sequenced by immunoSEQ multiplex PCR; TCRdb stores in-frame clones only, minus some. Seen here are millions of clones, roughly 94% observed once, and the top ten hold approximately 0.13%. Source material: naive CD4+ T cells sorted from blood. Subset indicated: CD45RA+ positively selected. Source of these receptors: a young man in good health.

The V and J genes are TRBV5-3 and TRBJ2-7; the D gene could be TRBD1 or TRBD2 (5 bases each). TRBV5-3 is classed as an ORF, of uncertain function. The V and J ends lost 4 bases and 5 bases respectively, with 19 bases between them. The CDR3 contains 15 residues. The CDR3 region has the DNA TGTGCCAGAAGCCTCTCCCGTGGGGGTCGGAACGAGCAGTACTTC. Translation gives CARSLSRGGRNEQYF.

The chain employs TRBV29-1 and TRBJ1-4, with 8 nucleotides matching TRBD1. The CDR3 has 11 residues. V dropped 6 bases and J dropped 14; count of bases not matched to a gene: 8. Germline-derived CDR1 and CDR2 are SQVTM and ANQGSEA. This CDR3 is CSVTDRDFLFF. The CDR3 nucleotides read TGCAGCGTGACGGACAGGGACTTTCTGTTTTTT. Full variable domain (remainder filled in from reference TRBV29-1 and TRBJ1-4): SAVISQKPSRDICQRGTSLTIQCQVDSQVTMMFWYRQQPGQSLTLIATANQGSEATYESGFVIDKFPISRPNLTFSTLTVSNMSPEDSSIYLCSVTDRDFLFFGSGTQLSVL.